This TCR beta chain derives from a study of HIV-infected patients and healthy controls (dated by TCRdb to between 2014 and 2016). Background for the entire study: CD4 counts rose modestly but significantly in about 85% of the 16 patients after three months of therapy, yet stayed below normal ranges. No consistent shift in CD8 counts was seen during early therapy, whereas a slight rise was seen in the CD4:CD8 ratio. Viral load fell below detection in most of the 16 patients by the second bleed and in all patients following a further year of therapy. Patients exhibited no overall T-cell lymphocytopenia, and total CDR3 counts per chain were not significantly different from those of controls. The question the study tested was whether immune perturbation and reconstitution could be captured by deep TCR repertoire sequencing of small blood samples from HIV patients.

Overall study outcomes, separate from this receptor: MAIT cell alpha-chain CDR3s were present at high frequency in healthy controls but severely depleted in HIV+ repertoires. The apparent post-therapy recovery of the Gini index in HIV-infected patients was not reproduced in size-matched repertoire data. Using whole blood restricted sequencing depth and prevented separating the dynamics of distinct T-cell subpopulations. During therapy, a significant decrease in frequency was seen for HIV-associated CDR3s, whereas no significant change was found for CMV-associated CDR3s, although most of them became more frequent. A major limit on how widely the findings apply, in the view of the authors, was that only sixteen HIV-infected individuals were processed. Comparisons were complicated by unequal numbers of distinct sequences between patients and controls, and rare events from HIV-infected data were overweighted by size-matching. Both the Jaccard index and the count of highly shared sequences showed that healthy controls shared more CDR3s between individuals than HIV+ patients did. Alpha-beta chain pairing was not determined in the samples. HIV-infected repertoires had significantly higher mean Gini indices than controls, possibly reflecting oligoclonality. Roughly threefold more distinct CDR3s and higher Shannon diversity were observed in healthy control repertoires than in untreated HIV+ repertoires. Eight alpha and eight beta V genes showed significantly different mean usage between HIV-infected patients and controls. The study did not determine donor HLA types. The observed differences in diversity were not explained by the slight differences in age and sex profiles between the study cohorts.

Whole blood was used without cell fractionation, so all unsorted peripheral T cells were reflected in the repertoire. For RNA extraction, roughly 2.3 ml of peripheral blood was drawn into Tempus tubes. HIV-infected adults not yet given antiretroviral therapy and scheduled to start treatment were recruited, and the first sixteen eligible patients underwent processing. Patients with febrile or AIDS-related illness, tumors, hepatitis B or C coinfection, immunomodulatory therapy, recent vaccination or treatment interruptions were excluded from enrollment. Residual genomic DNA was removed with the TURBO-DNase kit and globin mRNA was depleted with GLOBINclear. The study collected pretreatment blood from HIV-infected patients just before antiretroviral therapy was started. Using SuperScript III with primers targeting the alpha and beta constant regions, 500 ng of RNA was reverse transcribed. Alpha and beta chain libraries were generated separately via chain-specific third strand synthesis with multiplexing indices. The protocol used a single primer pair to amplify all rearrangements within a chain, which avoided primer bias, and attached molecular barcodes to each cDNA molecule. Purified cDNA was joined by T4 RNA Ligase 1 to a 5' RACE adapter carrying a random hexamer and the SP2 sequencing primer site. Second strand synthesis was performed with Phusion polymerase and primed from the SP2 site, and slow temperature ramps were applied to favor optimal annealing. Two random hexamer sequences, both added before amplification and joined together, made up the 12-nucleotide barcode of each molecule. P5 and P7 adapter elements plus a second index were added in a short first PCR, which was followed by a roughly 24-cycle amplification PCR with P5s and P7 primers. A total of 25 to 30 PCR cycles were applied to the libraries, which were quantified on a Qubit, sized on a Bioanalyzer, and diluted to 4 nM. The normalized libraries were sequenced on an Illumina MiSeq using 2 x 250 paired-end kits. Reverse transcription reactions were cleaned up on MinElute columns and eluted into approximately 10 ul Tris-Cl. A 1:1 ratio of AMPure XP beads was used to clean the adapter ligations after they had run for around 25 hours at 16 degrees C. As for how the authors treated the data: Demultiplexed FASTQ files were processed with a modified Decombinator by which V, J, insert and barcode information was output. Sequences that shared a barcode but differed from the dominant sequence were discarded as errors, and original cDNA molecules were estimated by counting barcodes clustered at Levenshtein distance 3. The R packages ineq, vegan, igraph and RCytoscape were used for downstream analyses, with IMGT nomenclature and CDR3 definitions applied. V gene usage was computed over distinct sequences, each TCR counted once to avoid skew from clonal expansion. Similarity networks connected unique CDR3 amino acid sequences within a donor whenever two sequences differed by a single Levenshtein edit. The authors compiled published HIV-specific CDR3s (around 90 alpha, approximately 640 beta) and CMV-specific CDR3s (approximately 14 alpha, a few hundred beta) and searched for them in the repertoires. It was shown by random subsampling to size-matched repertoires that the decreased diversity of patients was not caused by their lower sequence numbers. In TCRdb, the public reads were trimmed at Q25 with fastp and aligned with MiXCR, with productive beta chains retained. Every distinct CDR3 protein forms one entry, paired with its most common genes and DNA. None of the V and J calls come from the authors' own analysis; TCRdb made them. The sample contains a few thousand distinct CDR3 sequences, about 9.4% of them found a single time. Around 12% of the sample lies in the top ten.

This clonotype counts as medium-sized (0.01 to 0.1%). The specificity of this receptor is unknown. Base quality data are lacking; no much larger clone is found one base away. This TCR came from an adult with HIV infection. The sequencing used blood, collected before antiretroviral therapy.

DNA sequence: TGTGCCAGCAGCCCAGGGCTCGAAGCTTTCTTT. It is translated as CASSPGLEAFF. This chain is built from TRBV7-6 and TRBJ1-1; a weak D assignment points to TRBD1 (5 bases agree). V and J lose 5 bases and 8 bases, and a span of 9 bases separates them. The CDR3 runs 11 amino acids, cysteine and phenylalanine included. Only the CDR3 region is kept as DNA, spanning 33 bases read in frame from base 1. The germline V gene gives CDR1 as SGHVS and CDR2 as FNYEAQ.